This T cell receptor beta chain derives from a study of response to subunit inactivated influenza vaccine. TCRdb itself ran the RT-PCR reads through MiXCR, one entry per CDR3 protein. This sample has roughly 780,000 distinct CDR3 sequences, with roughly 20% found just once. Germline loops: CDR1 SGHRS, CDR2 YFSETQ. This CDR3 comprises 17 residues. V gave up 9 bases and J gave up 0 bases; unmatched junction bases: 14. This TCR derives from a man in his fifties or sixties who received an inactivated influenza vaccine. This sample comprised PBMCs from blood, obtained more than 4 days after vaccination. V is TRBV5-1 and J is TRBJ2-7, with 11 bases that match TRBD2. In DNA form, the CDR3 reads TGCGCCACCGCTCGCGGGACTAGCGGAGATAGCTCCTACGAGCAGTACTTC. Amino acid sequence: CATARGTSGDSSYEQYF.